These 17 T cell receptor beta chains were sequenced from one sample in a study of vaccination effects on CD4 cells after COVID-19. The repertoire was sequenced with immunoSEQ multiplex PCR; TCRdb's copy has only in-frame clones and lacks some. This sample has roughly 30,000 clones, with approximately 72% found just once. Which antigens these TCRs recognize remains unknown. Within the ViraFEST assay, antigen-specific CD4+ T cells underwent expansion with viral peptide pools prior to sequencing. Following culture for about ten days, CD4+ T cells were isolated. Nucleocapsid antibodies were negative in the vaccine recipients, who had never had SARS-CoV-2 infection. The sequenced sample was CD4+ T cells from PBMCs cultured with SARS-CoV-2 spike peptides, obtained before COVID-19 vaccination. All receptors derive from a human donor who received a COVID-19 vaccine.

CDR3 residues: CASSLGQGADNEQFF. The CDR3 DNA reads TGTGCCAGCAGCCTGGGGCAGGGGGCGGACAATGAGCAGTTCTTC. The chain recombines TRBV7-2 with TRBJ2-1, with 8 bases aligning to TRBD1. Losses at the gene ends were 5 bases for V and 5 bases for J; bases not matched to a gene: 8. There are 15 residues in the CDR3. Germline V gene lookup returns CDR1 SGHTA and CDR2 FQGNSA.

The chain uses TRBV18 and TRBJ2-5, with D possibly being TRBD1 (5 bases). The germline gives CDR1 KGHSH, CDR2 LQKENI. V gave up 0 bases and J gave up 1 base, with 6 bases separating them. The CDR3 spans 14 residues. CDR3 sequence: CASSPPQGQETQYF. For the CDR3, the DNA is TGTGCCAGCTCACCACCTCAGGGCCAAGAGACCCAGTACTTC.

J is TRBJ1-3 and V is TRBV7-2; D call uncertain. CDR3 size: 14 residues. Trimming removed 1 base from V and 0 bases from J, with 4 bases in between. Germline V CDR1 and CDR2: SGHTA, FQGNSA. The CDR3 loop reads CASSLEVSGNTIYF. CDR3 nucleotide sequence: TGTGCCAGCAGCTTAGAGGTCTCTGGAAACACCATATATTTT. The whole variable domain, remainder taken from reference TRBV7-2 and TRBJ1-3, is GAGVSQSPSNKVTEKGKDVELRCDPISGHTALYWYRQSLGQGLEFLIYFQGNSAPDKSGLPSDRFSAERTGGSVSTLTIQRTQQEDSAVYLCASSLEVSGNTIYFGEGSWLTVV.

This chain joins TRBV3-1 (or the pseudogene TRBV3-2) and TRBJ1-2, with 9 bases lining up with TRBD1. The V gene end was trimmed by 4 bases and the J gene end by 8 bases; junction bases not matched to a gene: 8. Looked up from germline, CDR1 is LGHDT and CDR2 is YNNKEL (reference sequence). CDR3 size: 14 residues. The CDR3 DNA reads TGTGCCAGCAGCCTTTCCGGGACAGGGAAGGGCTACACCTTC. Amino acids: CASSLSGTGKGYTF.

The V call is TRBV6-5, the J call TRBJ2-3, with D perhaps given as TRBD1 or TRBD2 (6 bases each). V was clipped by 10 bases and J by 3 bases, with 20 bases between them. CDR3 length: 15 amino acids. Germline V gives CDR1 MNHEY, CDR2 SVGAGI. CDR3: CATKVGGAGTDTQYF. For the CDR3, the DNA is TGTGCCACCAAAGTTGGGGGCGCGGGGACAGATACGCAGTATTTT.

The chain couples TRBV5-1 to TRBJ1-1; D remains unclear. The CDR3 has 15 residues. V was trimmed by 3 bases and J by 1 base, leaving 13 bases between them. Germline V gene lookup returns CDR1 SGHRS and CDR2 YFSETQ. CDR3 protein: CASSSPSAGNTEAFF. As DNA, the CDR3 is TGCGCCAGCAGCTCCCCGTCCGCAGGGAACACTGAAGCTTTCTTT.

The chain has TRBV30 and TRBJ1-3; D uncertain. Between the trimmed V and J ends, which lost 2 bases and 0 bases, there was a span of 11 bases. Germline loops: CDR1 GTSNPN, CDR2 SVGIG (reference sequence). CDR3 length: 15 amino acids. The CDR3 spells CAWSRTTSSGNTIYF. The DNA for the CDR3 is TGTGCCTGGAGTCGGACCACAAGCTCTGGAAACACCATATATTTT.

The sample holds one count of this clone. This chain connects TRBV29-1 to TRBJ2-5; D unresolved. The germline V gene encodes CDR1 SQVTM and CDR2 ANQGSEA. Trimming pared 4 bases from V and 1 base from J, leaving 4 bases between. The CDR3 consists of 11 residues. The CDR3 DNA reads as TGCAGCGTTGGACCCCAAGAGACCCAGTACTTC. Encoded protein: CSVGPQETQYF.

The rearrangement links TRBV30 to TRBJ1-5; D may be TRBD1 (6 bases). Germline V gene lookup returns CDR1 GTSNPN and CDR2 SVGIG (reference sequence). The CDR3 consists of 15 residues. Between the trimmed V and J ends, which lost 6 bases and 6 bases, there was a span of 21 bases. CDR3 DNA sequence: TGTGCCTGCACCCGTGGGGGACAAAGCGGTCAGCCCCAGCATTTT. Protein sequence: CACTRGGQSGQPQHF.

The genes are TRBV12-5 and TRBJ2-3; no reliable D call. There are 12 residues in the CDR3. The germline V gene encodes CDR1 LGHNT and CDR2 FRNRAP. Trimming shortened V by 5 bases and J by 7 bases, and 10 bases separated the two germline ends. The CDR3 protein is CASGMAQNTQYF. CDR3 coding DNA: TGTGCTAGTGGTATGGCACAGAATACGCAGTATTTT.

V is TRBV5-6 and J is TRBJ2-7; 9 bases are shared with TRBD1. The CDR3 totals 13 residues. Germline CDR1 reads SGHDT; CDR2 reads YYEEEE. V lost 4 bases and J lost 2; bases outside the gene matches: 1. In DNA, the CDR3 is TGTGCCAGCAGCCGGGACAGGGCCTACGAGCAGTACTTC. Amino acids: CASSRDRAYEQYF.

Only one count was recorded for this clone. The chain combines TRBV5-3 with TRBJ1-5; a possible D gene is TRBD1 (5 bases). TRBV5-3 is an open reading frame, and its role is uncertain. V shed 4 bases and J shed 4 bases, with 15 bases lying between them. The length of the CDR3 is 15 residues. The CDR3 DNA reads TGTGCCAGAAGCCCCGGGGCTAGCAATAATCAGCCCCAGCATTTT. This codes for CARSPGASNNQPQHF.

V and J are TRBV19 and TRBJ2-5; possibly TRBD2 for D (5 bases). The CDR3 spans 15 residues. Germline V gives CDR1 LNHDA, CDR2 SQIVND (reference sequence). V was cut by 4 bases and J by 4 bases, with 16 bases left in between. The CDR3 sequence: CASSKVLGRRETQYF. CDR3 DNA sequence: TGTGCCAGTAGTAAGGTACTAGGGCGGAGAGAGACCCAGTACTTC. Supplemented by reference TRBV19 and TRBJ2-5, the full variable domain reads DGGITQSPKYLFRKEGQNVTLSCEQNLNHDAMYWYRQDPGQGLRLIYYSQIVNDFQKGDIAEGYSVSREKKESFPLTVTSAQKNPTAFYLCASSKVLGRRETQYFGPGTRLLVL.

The V and J genes are TRBV24-1 and TRBJ2-7, with D perhaps being TRBD1 or TRBD2 (5 bases each). There are 13 residues in the CDR3. From germline, CDR1 is KGHDR and CDR2 SFDVKD. V lost 1 base and J 6 bases, leaving 9 bases between the germline ends. In DNA form, the CDR3 reads TGTGCCACCAGTGATTTTTCGAGGGGCGAGCAGTACTTC. Its protein is CATSDFSRGEQYF.

The V gene is TRBV5-6, the J gene TRBJ2-7; 16 nucleotides agree with TRBD2. Germline CDR1 is SGHDT and CDR2 is YYEEEE. The V gene end was trimmed by 4 bases and the J gene end by 2 bases; junction bases not matched to a gene: 3. This CDR3 spans 16 amino acids. The CDR3 region has the DNA TGTGCCAGCAGCCCGGGACTAGCGGGAGGGACCTACGAGCAGTACTTC. As protein: CASSPGLAGGTYEQYF.

The table lists this clone with a few counts. This chain uses TRBV7-9 with TRBJ2-7; 9 nucleotides match TRBD2. From germline, CDR1 is SEHNR and CDR2 FQNEAQ (reference sequence). J gave up 6 bases and V 5 bases, and 11 bases lay outside the gene matches. The CDR3 length is 15 residues. CDR3 DNA: TGTGCCAGCAGCCGCTTTTCAGCGGGAGGTCCCGAGCAGTACTTC. Translation: CASSRFSAGGPEQYF.

Only one count was recorded for this clone. The chain is built from TRBV7-3 and TRBJ2-2; no clear D. V gave up 5 bases and J gave up 7 bases, with 14 bases separating them. The CDR3 runs 14 residues. Germline lookup yields CDR1 SGHTA and CDR2 FQGTGA. The CDR3: CASSRRPRRGELFF. The CDR3 region has the DNA TGTGCCAGCAGCCGACGCCCCCGGCGCGGGGAGCTGTTTTTT.